Listed below are T cell receptor beta chains from one sample, sequenced in a study of vaccination and CD4 T cells after COVID-19. No antigen is known for these receptors. TCRdb ran MiXCR on the PCR reads and lists one entry per CDR3 protein. This sample has roughly 20,000 distinct CDR3 sequences; 43% occur once, and the top ten carry around 2.9%. The source material was CD4+ T cells from blood, cultured in vitro, sampled after SARS-CoV-2 vaccination. The receptors come from a human donor who had recovered from COVID-19. Both conserved end residues are part of each CDR3. The D gene is left open where the match is weak. The size field is filled for only some rows; it gives once, few, many or a size class.

D | J | V | size | DNA | CDR3
NA | TRBJ1-5 | TRBV28 | NA | TGTGCCAGCACTCCGTCGGGGGTTAGCAATCAGCCCCAGCATTTT | CASTPSGVSNQPQHF
TRBD1 | TRBJ1-6 | TRBV20-1 | few | TGCAGTGCAACCGGACAGGGTCAAAATTCACCCCTCCACTTT | CSATGQGQNSPLHF
NA | TRBJ2-1 | TRBV6-1 | NA | TGTGCCGGACAACCCGACAGTTACAATGAGCAGTTCTTC | CAGQPDSYNEQFF
NA | TRBJ1-5 | TRBV19 | few | TGTGCCAGTAGTACCTTGGGGGCAAATCAGCCCCAGCATTTT | CASSTLGANQPQHF
NA | TRBJ2-5 | TRBV5-1 | NA | TGCGCCAGCAGGAAGCGGGAGACCCAGTACTTC | CASRKRETQYF
NA | TRBJ2-7 | TRBV7-3 | NA | TGTGCCAGCAGCTTGGGCAAACCTTACGAGCAGTACTTC | CASSLGKPYEQYF
NA | TRBJ1-5 | TRBV20-1 | NA | TGCAGTGCTAGTGTGGAACCGTTCTATCAGCCCCAGCATTTT | CSASVEPFYQPQHF
NA | TRBJ1-5 | TRBV19 | NA | TGTGCCAGTAGTATCGAGTCGCGGGATTCACCGTCCCAGCATTTT | CASSIESRDSPSQHF
TRBD2 | TRBJ2-3 | TRBV20-1 | few | TGCAGTGCTAGTGGGACTAGCGGGAGCGCGGATACGCAGTATTTT | CSASGTSGSADTQYF
NA | TRBJ1-2 | TRBV20-1 | few | TGCAGTGCTAGAGATCTAGGACGGCTTTATGGCTACACCTTC | CSARDLGRLYGYTF
NA | TRBJ2-5 | TRBV7-2 | NA | TGTGCCAGCAGCTTGGACTTTAAAGAGACCCAGTACTTC | CASSLDFKETQYF
NA | TRBJ1-5 | TRBV7-2 | few | TGTGCCAGCAGCTTTGCTGGGGGTCAGCCCCAGCATTTT | CASSFAGGQPQHF
NA | TRBJ1-1 | TRBV10-1 | NA | TGCGCCACCTCCGGGGAAAGGAACACTGAAGCTTTCTTT | CATSGERNTEAFF
NA | TRBJ1-2 | TRBV19 | few | TGTGCCAGTAGTGGTCGGCAGGGAGAAGGCTACACCTTC | CASSGRQGEGYTF
NA | TRBJ1-5 | TRBV19 | NA | TGTGCCAGTTCGCAGGGTGATAGCCAGCCCCAGCATTTT | CASSQGDSQPQHF
NA | TRBJ1-4 | TRBV20-1 | NA | TGCAGTGCTAGGGTTGTACAGGTCGCTAATGAAAAACTGTTTTTT | CSARVVQVANEKLFF
NA | TRBJ2-7 | TRBV4-3 | few | TGCGCCAGCAGCCAGGACCGGGACGGGATGGCGAGGGAGCAGTACTTC | CASSQDRDGMAREQYF
NA | TRBJ1-1 | TRBV12-3/TRBV12-4 | NA | TGTGCCAGCAGTCTGCTCCGGGACACTGAAGCTTTCTTT | CASSLLRDTEAFF
TRBD2 | TRBJ2-5 | TRBV5-1 | few | TGCGCCAGCAGCCCGCCGACTAGCGGGCCAGAGACCCAGTACTTC | CASSPPTSGPETQYF
NA | TRBJ1-2 | TRBV6-1 | NA | TGTGCCAGCAGTGAAGATTTGGGGACGATGACTAACTATGGCTACACCTTC | CASSEDLGTMTNYGYTF
TRBD2 | TRBJ2-1 | TRBV27 | NA | TGTGCCAGCAGTTTTCGGGGACTAGCCCTTTCCAATGAGCAGTTCTTC | CASSFRGLALSNEQFF
NA | TRBJ1-1 | TRBV7-9 | NA | TGTGCCAGCAGCTTAGAGGGCCATGAAGCTTTCTTT | CASSLEGHEAFF